This T cell receptor (beta chain) appears in the sequencing data of a study of cytomegalovirus exposure and HLA in healthy donors. Overall study context: Early released data had tens of millions of unique TCRs, all coming from HLA-typed donors. Study results and limitations: CMV antigen specificity of a few CMV-associated chains was confirmed in vitro. HLA allele associations emerged for about 16,000 TCR beta sequences in a later analysis, at 0.05 false discovery rate.

Germline lookup yields CDR1 MNHNS and CDR2 SASEGT. V shed 4 bases and J 3 bases; nucleotides not matched to a gene: 6. The CDR3 totals 15 residues. Worth noting for this clone: Its antigen is not identified.

The PCR ran on 60 Vbeta and 13 Jbeta primers. Measured with immunoSEQ multiplex PCR; TCRdb has only the in-frame clones, and not every one. Of approximately 170,000 clones listed, roughly 83% are singletons. Sequencing was done on a sample of PBMCs. The chain has TRBV6-1 and TRBJ1-1; 9 nucleotides match TRBD1. The TCR was taken from a boy younger than 10 in good health and CMV-seronegative. CDR3 sequence (DNA): TGTGCCAGCAGTGCGGGGACAGGGACGTACACTGAAGCTTTCTTT. Amino acids: CASSAGTGTYTEAFF.